Below are 23 T cell receptor beta chains sequenced from a single sample in a study of T cells in Graves' hyperthyroidism and ophthalmopathy (dated by TCRdb to between 2019 and 2020). Libraries were built with multiplex PCR. The reads were generated on an Illumina HiSeq 2000. The TCR beta CDR3 regions were amplified from the RNA transcripts. For the first round of RT-PCR on the TCR CDR3, the HTBI primer set was used together with the Qiagen OneStep RT-PCR kit. TCRdb's own reprocessing of the public reads used fastp at Q25 and MiXCR and kept productive beta chains. For every CDR3 protein sequence, its rows merge into one entry that carries the most common genes and DNA. The sample table shows around 300,000 distinct CDR3 sequences, and 22% are seen once. Of the sample, approximately 60% falls within the top ten clones. Source material: blood. These receptors all stem from a man aged 25-45 years with Graves' ophthalmopathy.

This clonotype was seen more than once but under ten times. The chain joins TRBV29-1 to TRBJ2-7; D perhaps matches TRBD2 (6 bases). Per the germline V gene, CDR1 is SQVTM and CDR2 is ANQGSEA. The CDR3 contains 10 residues. V gave up 7 bases and J gave up 3 bases, with 7 bases separating them. The DNA of the CDR3 is TGCAGCGGCGGGGACTACGAGCAGTACTTC. It codes for CSGGDYEQYF.

This clonotype has just a few counts. This chain links TRBV6-1 with TRBJ2-2; D gene uncertain. Deletions cut 7 bases from V and 7 bases from J, with 7 bases between. CDR3 length equals 11 residues. Germline V lookup: CDR1 MNHNS, CDR2 SASEGT. The CDR3 nucleotides read TGTGCCAGCACTCAAGGCGGGGAGCTGTTTTTT. The encoded protein is CASTQGGELFF.

This clonotype occurred a few times. The V gene is TRBV6-1, the J gene TRBJ2-7, with D possibly being TRBD2 (6 bases). V lost 7 bases, J lost 7 bases, and 20 bases lay in between. CDR3 size: 14 residues. Germline V gives CDR1 MNHNS, CDR2 SASEGT. CDR3 loop: CASTYFLGGSEQYF. CDR3 nucleotide sequence: TGTGCCAGCACCTACTTCTTGGGGGGATCGGAGCAGTACTTC.

The chain carries TRBV6-5 and TRBJ2-3; D is unresolved. Germline CDR1 is MNHEY and CDR2 is SVGAGI. V was clipped by 2 bases and J by 5 bases, with 11 bases between them. The CDR3 consists of 14 residues. CDR3 region: CASSYPLRGDTQYF. In nucleotides, the CDR3 is TGTGCCAGCAGTTACCCATTACGCGGAGATACGCAGTATTTT.

The table lists this clonotype with a few counts. The V and J genes are TRBV29-1 and TRBJ2-1; 13 bases agree with TRBD2. Germline V gives CDR1 SQVTM, CDR2 ANQGSEA. This CDR3 is 12 amino acids long. V lost 7 bases to trimming and J lost 7 bases; unmatched junction nucleotides: 1. This chain's CDR3 is CSEGLAGNEQFF. CDR3 nucleotide sequence: TGCAGCGAGGGACTAGCGGGGAATGAGCAGTTCTTC.

This rearrangement joins TRBV12-3 or TRBV12-4 to TRBJ1-2; TRBD1 aligns across 9 bases. The CDR3 extends over 16 amino acids. V was pared by 3 bases and J by 0 bases, with 5 bases of the junction left unmatched. In DNA, the CDR3 is TGTGCCAGCAGTTTTGGGACAGGGCCACCTAACTATGGCTACACCTTC. Its translation: CASSFGTGPPNYGYTF.

This chain links TRBV10-2 with TRBJ1-5, with a possible D match to TRBD1 (6 bases). The CDR3 is 15 residues long. Germline CDR1 and CDR2: WSHSY and SAAADI. The V end lost 5 bases, the J end lost 4 bases, and 15 bases lay between the germline ends. As DNA, the CDR3 is TGCGCCAGCAGTCTCGCCGGGACATATAATCAGCCCCAGCATTTT. Encoded protein: CASSLAGTYNQPQHF.

This chain links TRBV5-6 with TRBJ2-1; D perhaps matches TRBD2 (6 bases). The V end was cut by 4 bases, the J end by 7 bases, with 12 bases between. The CDR3 covers 13 residues. Germline lookup yields CDR1 SGHDT and CDR2 YYEEEE. This CDR3 is CASSRLEGNEQFF. DNA of the CDR3: TGTGCCAGCAGCCGCTTGGAGGGAAATGAGCAGTTCTTC. Based on the CDR3 plus reference TRBV5-6 and TRBJ2-1, the full variable domain is DAGVTQSPTHLIKTRGQQVTLRCSPKSGHDTVSWYQQALGQGPQFIFQYYEEEERQRGNFPDRFSGHQFPNYSSELNVNALLLGDSALYLCASSRLEGNEQFFGPGTRLTVL.

This clonotype was seen ten or more times. The chain couples TRBV30 to TRBJ2-2, with TRBD1 matching over 8 bases. Trimming cost V 2 bases and J 1 base; bases outside gene matches: 3. CDR3 size: 15 residues. Per germline, CDR1 GTSNPN and CDR2 SVGIG (reference sequence). This CDR3 is CAWSSGTGNTGELFF. As DNA, the CDR3 is TGTGCCTGGAGTTCCGGGACAGGGAACACCGGGGAGCTGTTTTTT.

The rearrangement uses TRBV20-1 and TRBJ1-3; unclear D gene. The germline gives CDR1 DFQATT, CDR2 SNEGSKA (reference sequence). The CDR3 spans 12 residues. Trimming took off 4 bases at V and 4 bases at J, with 8 bases between the two ends. The CDR3 sequence is CSAINSGNTIYF. CDR3 DNA sequence: TGCAGTGCTATAAACAGCGGAAACACCATATATTTT.

V and J are TRBV20-1 and TRBJ2-1; 12 bases agree with TRBD2. Trimming removed 3 bases from V and 6 bases from J; junction bases left unmatched: 9. The CDR3 length is 16 residues. Germline V CDR1 and CDR2: DFQATT, SNEGSKA (reference sequence). The CDR3 DNA is TGCAGTGCTAGGGGAAGGGGGGGACTAGCGGGCAATGAGCAGTTCTTC. It codes for CSARGRGGLAGNEQFF.

This clonotype was seen at least ten times. The CDR3 region has the DNA TGTGCCAGCAGTTCAGGAGGGTCAACTAATGAAAAACTGTTTTTT. It specifies CASSSGGSTNEKLFF. This rearrangement joins TRBV28 to TRBJ1-4; D ambiguous. This CDR3 contains 15 residues. CDR1 and CDR2 from the germline V gene are MDHEN and SYDVKM. The V end was cut by 4 bases, the J end by 0 bases, with 9 bases between.

This clonotype has ten or more counts. Here the CDR3 DNA reads TGCAGTGCTAGTCCCGGCAGCTCTGGGGCCAACGTCCTGACTTTC. Translating gives CSASPGSSGANVLTF. The chain combines TRBV20-1 with TRBJ2-6, with D unresolved. CDR3 length: 15 residues. V lost 3 bases and J 0 bases, leaving 9 bases between the germline ends. Germline-derived CDR1 and CDR2 are DFQATT and SNEGSKA (reference sequence).

The chain couples TRBV5-1 to TRBJ2-2; 11 bases map to TRBD1. The CDR3 is made up of 14 amino acids. After removal of 5 bases from V and 6 bases from J, the junction contained 3 bases not matched to a gene. Per germline, CDR1 SGHRS and CDR2 YFSETQ. The CDR3, as DNA: TGCGCCAGCAGGTGGACAGGGGGCTCCGGGGAGCTGTTTTTT. Translation gives CASRWTGGSGELFF.

This clonotype was observed a handful of times. The gene calls are TRBV4-2 and TRBJ2-6, with D perhaps TRBD1 (5 bases). This CDR3 region has 18 residues. Germline V lookup: CDR1 LGHNA, CDR2 YNFKEQ. V lost 1 base to trimming and J lost 4 bases, with 17 bases between them. The CDR3 bases are TGTGCCAGCAGCCAAGTGGTACGACAGAGTAAGGGGGCCAACGTCCTGACTTTC. Amino acid sequence: CASSQVVRQSKGANVLTF.

This clonotype was picked up many times. The V gene is TRBV7-2, the J gene TRBJ2-4; unclear D gene. Per germline, CDR1 SGHTA and CDR2 FQGNSA. V was clipped by 3 bases and J by 5 bases, with 8 bases between them. The length of the CDR3 is 13 residues. The DNA for the CDR3 is TGTGCCAGCAGCTTTGGAGTTGAAAACATTCAGTACTTC. Translating gives CASSFGVENIQYF.

This clonotype turned up a few times. V gene TRBV11-2 combines with J gene TRBJ1-3, with a weak D call TRBD1 (6 bases). The CDR3 is 16 residues long. Looked up from germline, CDR1 is SGHAT and CDR2 is FQNNGV. Trimming stripped 3 bases from V and 3 bases from J, with 15 bases between. The CDR3 sequence: CASSFGTGMGGNTIYF. Here the CDR3 DNA reads TGTGCCAGCAGCTTCGGAACAGGGATGGGTGGAAACACCATATATTTT.

The V and J genes are TRBV28 and TRBJ2-5, with D uncertain. Germline values: CDR1 MDHEN, CDR2 SYDVKM. The CDR3 covers 13 residues. Trimming shortened V by 8 bases and J by 2 bases, and 12 bases separated the two germline ends. CDR3 protein: CASGVESQETQYF. As DNA, the CDR3 is TGTGCCAGCGGGGTAGAAAGTCAAGAGACCCAGTACTTC.

This clonotype was observed once. The chain employs TRBV12-3 or TRBV12-4 and TRBJ1-6, with unresolved D. Trimming cost V 5 bases and J 1 base, with 12 bases left between them. This CDR3 region has 16 residues. In DNA form, the CDR3 reads TGTGCCAGCAGTCCGGGTAGAAGGTCCTATAATTCACCCCTCCACTTT. It yields the protein CASSPGRRSYNSPLHF.

The rearrangement uses TRBV24-1 and TRBJ2-3; 11 bases align to TRBD2. CDR1 KGHDR and CDR2 SFDVKD come from the germline V gene. Losses at the gene ends were 5 bases for V and 0 bases for J; bases not matched to a gene: 9. This CDR3 comprises 18 residues. The CDR3 loop reads CATSAGFGLAGSTDTQYF. CDR3 in DNA: TGTGCCACCAGTGCCGGTTTCGGACTAGCGGGTAGCACAGATACGCAGTATTTT.

Many counts were recorded for this clonotype. CDR3 in DNA: TGTGCCAGCAGTTTGTGGGGGAGCACAGATACGCAGTATTTT. Its translation is CASSLWGSTDTQYF. The chain links TRBV6-2 or TRBV6-3 to TRBJ2-3; D might be TRBD1 or TRBD2, each matching 5 bases. Germline loops: CDR1 MNHEY, CDR2 SVGEGT. CDR3 length equals 14 residues. V was trimmed by 4 bases and J by 0 bases, leaving 8 bases between them.

This clonotype was recorded only once. For the CDR3, the DNA is TGTGCCAGCACCGACCGACAGGAAGGTTGGAGCTCGCTGCCCCTCCACTTT. Its protein is CASTDRQEGWSSLPLHF. The gene calls are TRBV28 and TRBJ1-6, with D possibly TRBD1 on 6 matching bases. V gave up 7 bases and J gave up 13 bases, with 29 bases separating them. The CDR3 totals 17 residues. Germline lookup yields CDR1 MDHEN and CDR2 SYDVKM.

The sample holds a few counts of this clonotype. The rearrangement links TRBV13 to TRBJ2-3; no clear D gene. Trimming took 4 bases from V and 6 from J, leaving 11 bases between them. The CDR3 consists of 13 residues. The germline gives CDR1 PRHDT, CDR2 FYEKMQ (reference sequence). The CDR3 reads CASSSSFADTQYF. The CDR3 region has the DNA TGTGCCAGCAGCTCCTCCTTCGCCGATACGCAGTATTTT. The full variable domain, with the rest looked up from reference TRBV13 and TRBJ2-3, is AAGVIQSPRHLIKEKRETATLKCYPIPRHDTVYWYQQGPGQDPQFLISFYEKMQSDKGSIPDRFSAQQFSDYHSELNMSSLELGDSALYFCASSSSFADTQYFGPGTRLTVL.